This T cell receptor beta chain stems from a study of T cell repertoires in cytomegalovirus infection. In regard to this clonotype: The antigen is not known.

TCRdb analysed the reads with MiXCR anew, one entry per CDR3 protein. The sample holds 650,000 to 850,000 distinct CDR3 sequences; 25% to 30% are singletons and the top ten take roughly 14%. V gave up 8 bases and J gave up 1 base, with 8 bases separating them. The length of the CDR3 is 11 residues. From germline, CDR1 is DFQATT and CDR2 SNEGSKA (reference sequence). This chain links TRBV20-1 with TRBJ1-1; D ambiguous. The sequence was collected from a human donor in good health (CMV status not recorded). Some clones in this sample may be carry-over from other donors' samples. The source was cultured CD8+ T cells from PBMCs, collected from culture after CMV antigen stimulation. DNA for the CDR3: TGCAGTCTCCCGGCGAACACTGAAGCTTTCTTT. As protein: CSLPANTEAFF.